This TCR beta chain originates from a study of shared clonotypes between healthy human individuals. Some clones are missing from TCRdb's copy, which holds only in-frame ones; the method was immunoSEQ multiplex PCR. The table lists roughly 760,000 clones, around two thirds of them singletons. Germline V gene lookup returns CDR1 MDHEN and CDR2 SYDVKM. V lost 3 bases to trimming and J lost 6 bases, with 9 bases between them. The CDR3 extends over 12 amino acids. Sequenced input: memory CD4+ T cells sorted from blood. Subset noted: CD45RA-negative fraction. The chain links TRBV28 to TRBJ2-7; tentatively, D is TRBD1 (5 bases). The origin of this receptor is a woman aged 25 to 39 in good health. The CDR3 nucleotides are TGTGCCAGCAGTTTCAGGGTATCCGAGCAGTACTTC. Residues: CASSFRVSEQYF.